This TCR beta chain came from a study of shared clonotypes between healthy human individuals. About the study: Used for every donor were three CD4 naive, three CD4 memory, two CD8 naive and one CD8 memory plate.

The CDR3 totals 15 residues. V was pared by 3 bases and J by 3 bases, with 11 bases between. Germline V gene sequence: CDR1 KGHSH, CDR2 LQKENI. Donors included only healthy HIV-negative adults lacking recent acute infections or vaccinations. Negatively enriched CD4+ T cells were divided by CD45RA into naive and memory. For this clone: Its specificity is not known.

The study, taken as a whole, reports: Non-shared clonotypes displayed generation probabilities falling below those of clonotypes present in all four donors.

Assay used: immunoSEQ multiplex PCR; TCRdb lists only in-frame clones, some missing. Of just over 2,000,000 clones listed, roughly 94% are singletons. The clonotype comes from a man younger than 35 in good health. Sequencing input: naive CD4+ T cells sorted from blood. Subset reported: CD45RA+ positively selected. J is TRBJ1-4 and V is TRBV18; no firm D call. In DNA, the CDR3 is TGTGCCAGCTCACCCCGGGGAGAATCTAATGAAAAACTGTTTTTT. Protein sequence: CASSPRGESNEKLFF.